A single sample is the source of the 7 T cell receptor beta chains below, sequenced in a study of lymphopenia after photon versus proton radiotherapy. Assay used: immunoSEQ multiplex PCR; TCRdb lists only in-frame clones, some missing. Among 75,000 or so clones listed, over 70% were seen once. Specimen: peripheral blood, collected from a patient treated with proton-based radiotherapy. Receptors originate from a man aged 55 to 70 with pancreatic cancer.

The chain is built from TRBV6-6 and TRBJ2-3, with 7 bases matching TRBD2. This CDR3 comprises 15 residues. The V and J ends lost 6 bases and 6 bases, in that order; junction bases with no gene match: 12. CDR1 is MNHNY and CDR2 is SVGAGI in the germline V gene (reference sequence). Here the CDR3 reads CASRAWAGVMDTQYF. CDR3 nucleotide sequence: TGTGCCAGCAGGGCTTGGGCGGGAGTGATGGATACGCAGTATTTT.

This clone was recorded a few times. The CDR3 DNA is TGTGCCTGGATATTCGGGGGGTCTAACGCTAACTATGGCTACACCTTC. It is translated as CAWIFGGSNANYGYTF. The chain employs TRBV30 and TRBJ1-2, with D possibly being TRBD1 (5 bases). CDR1 GTSNPN and CDR2 SVGIG come from the germline V gene (reference sequence). This CDR3 spans 16 amino acids. Trimming pared 4 bases from V and 0 bases from J, leaving 18 bases between. The variable domain in full, completed from reference TRBV30 and TRBJ1-2, reads SQTIHQWPATLVQPVGSPLSLECTVEGTSNPNLYWYRQAAGRGLQLLFYSVGIGQISSEVPQNLSASRPQDRQFILSSKKLLLSDSGFYLCAWIFGGSNANYGYTFGSGTRLTVV.

The rearrangement uses TRBV27 and TRBJ2-3; possibly TRBD2 for D (7 bases). Germline CDR1 is MNHEY and CDR2 is SMNVEV (reference sequence). V shed 5 bases and J shed 7 bases, with 19 bases lying between them. The CDR3 runs 15 residues. The CDR3 DNA sequence: TGTGCCAGCAGTCCGGCGGGGGCTGCACTTCATACGCAGTATTTT. Amino acids: CASSPAGAALHTQYF.

The J gene is TRBJ2-7, the V gene TRBV28; 7 bases fit TRBD2. The CDR3 extends over 15 amino acids. Germline V lookup: CDR1 MDHEN, CDR2 SYDVKM. Trimming cost V 1 base and J 3 bases; bases outside gene matches: 6. Here the CDR3 reads CASSLSLAIIYEQYF. DNA of the CDR3: TGTGCCAGCAGTTTATCACTAGCGATCATCTACGAGCAGTACTTC.

The J gene is TRBJ2-5, the V gene TRBV27; no firm D call. The CDR3 runs to 14 residues. Germline V gene lookup returns CDR1 MNHEY and CDR2 SMNVEV (reference sequence). Deletions cut 6 bases from V and 1 base from J, with 12 bases between. CDR3 residues: CASRPWAAQETQYF. The CDR3 DNA reads TGTGCCAGCAGACCCTGGGCTGCCCAAGAGACCCAGTACTTC.

The CDR3 is CASSPSGAGPYNEQFF. For the CDR3, the DNA is TGTGCCAGCAGCCCCTCAGGGGCGGGTCCATACAATGAGCAGTTCTTC. The chain employs TRBV11-2 and TRBJ2-1; tentative D call: TRBD1 (6 bases). V shed 5 bases and J shed 4 bases, with 18 bases lying between them. Germline lookup yields CDR1 SGHAT and CDR2 FQNNGV. CDR3 length: 16 residues.

The rearrangement joins TRBV30 to TRBJ2-3; 13 nucleotides match TRBD2. Trimming removed 8 bases from V and 8 bases from J; junction bases left unmatched: 10. The CDR3 extends over 14 amino acids. The germline gives CDR1 GTSNPN, CDR2 SVGIG (reference sequence). The CDR3 DNA is TGTGCCGGGGGGACTAGCGGGGCCCTTGGTACGCAGTATTTT. This translates into CAGGTSGALGTQYF.